A single sample is the source of the 14 T cell receptor beta chains below, sequenced in a study of OX40 agonist ivuxolimab in advanced cancers. Produced via immunoSEQ multiplex PCR; TCRdb's table is partial and in-frame only. Of about 96,000 clones listed, roughly 91% were seen once; the top ten hold about 1.5%. The material was CD4+ or CD8+ T cells sorted from blood, obtained in a trial of the OX40 agonist ivuxolimab. The receptor set was obtained from an adult with an advanced solid tumor such as melanoma, head and neck, liver or kidney cancer.

The chain employs TRBV4-3 and TRBJ2-3; 7 nucleotides match TRBD2. The germline gives CDR1 LGHNA, CDR2 YSLEER. The CDR3 runs 17 residues. With 0 bases clipped from V and 4 bases from J, the junction kept 10 bases outside the gene matches. The CDR3 sequence: CASSQDPWAGAADTQYF. The CDR3 DNA reads TGCGCCAGCAGCCAAGATCCCTGGGCGGGAGCTGCAGATACGCAGTATTTT.

This clone was detected only a few times. The V gene is TRBV9, the J gene TRBJ2-2; 13 bases align to TRBD2. The junction had 10 bases not matched to a gene; V was cut back by 0 bases and J by 5 bases. CDR3 length equals 19 residues. CDR1 and CDR2 (germline): SGDLS, YYNGEE. The CDR3 here is CASSVVPGLAGVGTGELFF. The CDR3 bases are TGTGCCAGCAGCGTAGTCCCAGGACTAGCGGGAGTTGGAACCGGGGAGCTGTTTTTT.

The chain is built from TRBV19 and TRBJ2-1, with TRBD1 identical over 11 bases. The CDR3 length is 16 residues. Germline V gives CDR1 LNHDA, CDR2 SQIVND (reference sequence). V was pared by 4 bases and J by 4 bases, with 6 bases of the junction left unmatched. The CDR3 DNA sequence: TGTGCCAGTAGTAAAGTTGGACAGGGGGCTTACAATGAGCAGTTCTTC. It yields the protein CASSKVGQGAYNEQFF.

The rearrangement uses TRBV7-8 and TRBJ1-5; 9 bases align to TRBD1. Germline V gene sequence: CDR1 SGHVS, CDR2 FQNEAQ. The V and J ends lost 3 bases and 0 bases, in that order; junction bases with no gene match: 9. The CDR3 sequence is 18 residues long. In DNA form, the CDR3 reads TGTGCCAGCAGCTTGACGGACAGGGGTATATATAGCAATCAGCCCCAGCATTTT. It specifies CASSLTDRGIYSNQPQHF.

V gene TRBV9 combines with J gene TRBJ2-3; 11 bases line up with TRBD2. Looked up from germline, CDR1 is SGDLS and CDR2 is YYNGEE. CDR3 length: 19 residues. Germline trimming cut 1 base from V and 1 base from J; bases unmatched to any gene: 11. The CDR3 DNA sequence: TGTGCCAGCAGCGTAACACTAGCGGGGGCCGGGTTGGGCACAGATACGCAGTATTTT. Translated, it gives CASSVTLAGAGLGTDTQYF.

V gene TRBV27 combines with J gene TRBJ2-7, with TRBD2 identical over 8 bases. The germline V gene encodes CDR1 MNHEY and CDR2 SMNVEV (reference sequence). V shed 8 bases and J 7 bases; nucleotides not matched to a gene: 19. This CDR3 comprises 16 residues. The CDR3 coding sequence is TGTGCCAGCCCCACAAGCGGGAGCCCCAAGAACTGGGAGCAGTACTTC. Amino acid sequence: CASPTSGSPKNWEQYF.

This chain links TRBV27 with TRBJ2-1, with D perhaps TRBD2 (6 bases). Trimming removed 5 bases at V and 6 bases at J, with 20 bases between. The CDR3 is made up of 16 amino acids. Germline-derived CDR1 and CDR2 are MNHEY and SMNVEV (reference sequence). Written as DNA, the CDR3 is TGTGCCAGCAGTCGCCGGGACTTCGGTTTTATCAATGAGCAGTTCTTC. Translation: CASSRRDFGFINEQFF.

CDR3 DNA: TGTGCCAGCAGCTGGACTAGCGGGAGCTCCTACAATGAGCAGTTCTTC. Its protein product is CASSWTSGSSYNEQFF. V and J are TRBV7-2 and TRBJ2-1, with 13 bases identical to TRBD2. J gave up 0 bases and V 4 bases, and 0 bases lay outside the gene matches. The germline CDR1 and CDR2 sequences are SGHTA and FQGNSA. The CDR3 is 16 residues long.

The rearrangement links TRBV7-9 to TRBJ1-5, with 9 nucleotides matching TRBD1. V was clipped by 5 bases and J by 7 bases; unmatched bases: 9. Germline values: CDR1 SEHNR, CDR2 FQNEAQ (reference sequence). The CDR3 runs to 15 residues. CDR3 loop: CASSTSDRGGQPQHF. Here the CDR3 DNA reads TGTGCCAGCAGCACCTCGGACAGGGGCGGGCAGCCCCAGCATTTT.

The chain is built from TRBV5-4 and TRBJ1-2; D is ambiguous. CDR3 length equals 17 residues. Per germline, CDR1 SGHNT and CDR2 YYREEE (reference sequence). V dropped 4 bases and J dropped 0 bases, with 19 bases sitting between them. Written as DNA, the CDR3 is TGTGCCAGCAGCCAAGAACAGCGGGGTTTTTCTAACTATGGCTACACCTTC. This sequence encodes CASSQEQRGFSNYGYTF.

The gene calls are TRBV6-1 and TRBJ2-5; D is unclear. Germline loops: CDR1 MNHNS, CDR2 SASEGT. The V end was cut by 6 bases, the J end by 5 bases, with 10 bases between. The CDR3 length is 12 residues. The DNA of the CDR3 is TGTGCCAGCAGCAGCATACGGGAGACCCAGTACTTC. Protein sequence: CASSSIRETQYF.

The chain carries TRBV28 and TRBJ2-7; no clear D. Deletions cut 4 bases from V and 1 base from J, with 5 bases between. This CDR3 has 12 residues. Germline lookup yields CDR1 MDHEN and CDR2 SYDVKM. The CDR3 loop reads CASSSESYEQYF. The CDR3 nucleotides are TGTGCCAGCAGTTCAGAGTCCTACGAGCAGTACTTC.

This chain joins TRBV18 and TRBJ2-1; D not certain. This CDR3 is built from 14 residues. The V gene lost 4 bases and the J gene lost 4 bases, with 11 bases spanning the gap. Germline CDR1 and CDR2: KGHSH and LQKENI. Here the CDR3 reads CASSRGSVYNEQFF. In nucleotides, the CDR3 is TGTGCCAGCTCACGTGGATCCGTGTACAATGAGCAGTTCTTC.

This clone was counted once. The chain recombines TRBV7-2 with TRBJ2-7; the D gene is possibly TRBD2 (5 bases). CDR3 length: 14 residues. V lost 5 bases and J 0 bases, leaving 11 bases between the germline ends. CDR1 is SGHTA, CDR2 FQGNSA, per germline. In nucleotides, the CDR3 is TGTGCCAGCAGCGTGGACGGGGTCTCCTACGAGCAGTACTTC. It codes for CASSVDGVSYEQYF.